At least ten counts were recorded for the clone carrying this T cell receptor (beta chain). The antigen is not known. The PBMCs studied were ones that came from roughly 11 ml fresh peripheral blood. The entry originates in a study of T cells in Graves' hyperthyroidism and ophthalmopathy. Study-level points and caveats: Blood samples included most of the expanded thyroid clonotypes exceeding 0.001.

The CDR3 sequence is 17 residues long. With 3 bases removed from V and 1 base from J, the gap between germline ends came to 19 bases. Germline V gene data show CDR1 as DFQATT and CDR2 as SNEGSKA (reference sequence). Researchers amplified the TCR beta CDR3 regions from RNA transcripts. Initially, a first-round RT-PCR of the TCR CDR3 employed the HTBI primer set. From the multiplex PCR reads, TCRdb called clonotypes with MiXCR, one entry per CDR3 protein. Of 300,000 to 450,000 distinct CDR3 sequences in the sample, roughly 15% were seen once. The sample comprised blood. The V and J genes are TRBV20-1 and TRBJ1-5, with D possibly being TRBD1 (5 bases). This receptor was taken from a woman aged 25 to 39 with Graves' hyperthyroidism that later progressed to Graves' ophthalmopathy. CDR3 nucleotides: TGCAGTGCTAGCAGCATAGGGGCGAGGGAAAGCAATCAGCCCCAGCATTTT. Encoded protein: CSASSIGARESNQPQHF.